The 28 T cell receptor beta chains below all came from one sample that was sequenced in a study of Ad26.COV2.S vaccination and SARS-CoV-2 variants. Specified treatment: some 20 received Ad26.COV2.S at low or high dose, single or two shots; several received placebo; per-sample allocation not given. After the first vaccine or placebo injection, samples were drawn on day 63. The assay was immunoSEQ multiplex PCR, and TCRdb's table has in-frame clones only and misses some. The table includes about 380,000 clones, about four fifths detected once. The sample in question was peripheral blood, obtained in a trial of Ad26.COV2.S vaccine versus placebo. Receptor source: a person between 18 and 59 years old who received the Ad26.COV2.S COVID-19 vaccine or a placebo.

This chain joins TRBV19 and TRBJ1-1; D remains ambiguous. From germline, CDR1 is LNHDA and CDR2 SQIVND (reference sequence). Trimming cost V 7 bases and J 4 bases, with 10 bases left between them. This CDR3 contains 12 residues. For the CDR3, the DNA is TGTGCCAGTAAGGACTCCTCCACTGAAGCTTTCTTT. This encodes CASKDSSTEAFF. The complete variable domain, with remaining parts taken from reference TRBV19 and TRBJ1-1, reads DGGITQSPKYLFRKEGQNVTLSCEQNLNHDAMYWYRQDPGQGLRLIYYSQIVNDFQKGDIAEGYSVSREKKESFPLTVTSAQKNPTAFYLCASKDSSTEAFFGQGTRLTVV.

The chain recombines TRBV7-2 with TRBJ2-4, with 8 bases aligning to TRBD2. V shed 5 bases, J shed 0 bases, and the junction held 6 bases outside the gene matches. This CDR3 is built from 16 residues. CDR1 and CDR2 from the germline V gene are SGHTA and FQGNSA. This CDR3 is CASSPPTSGAKNIQYF. In DNA, the CDR3 is TGTGCCAGCAGCCCTCCCACTAGCGGAGCCAAAAACATTCAGTACTTC.

The chain employs TRBV11-3 and TRBJ1-2; weak D call: TRBD1 (6 bases). The V gene lost 1 base and the J gene lost 3 bases, with 12 bases spanning the gap. Germline CDR1 reads SGHNT; CDR2 reads YENEEA. This CDR3 has 15 residues. CDR3 sequence (DNA): TGTGCCAGCAGCTTAGGTACAGGGAGCTACTATGGCTACACCTTC. This translates into CASSLGTGSYYGYTF. Variable domain in full (rest from reference TRBV11-3 and TRBJ1-2): EAGVVQSPRYKIIEKKQPVAFWCNPISGHNTLYWYLQNLGQGPELLIRYENEEAVDDSQLPKDRFSAERLKGVDSTLKIQPAELGDSAVYLCASSLGTGSYYGYTFGSGTRLTVV.

V usage is TRBV19 and J usage is TRBJ1-5, with 8 bases aligning to TRBD1. V lost 7 bases to trimming and J lost 6 bases; unmatched junction nucleotides: 8. Per the germline V gene, CDR1 is LNHDA and CDR2 is SQIVND (reference sequence). This CDR3 is built from 14 residues. In nucleotides, the CDR3 is TGTGCCAGTACAACAGGGGGTTCTATTCAGCCCCAGCATTTT. It translates to CASTTGGSIQPQHF.

The V call is TRBV5-5, the J call TRBJ2-7; no clear D. V shed 3 bases and J shed 0 bases, with 10 bases lying between them. Germline V CDR1 and CDR2: SGHKS, YYEKEE (reference sequence). The CDR3 is made up of 14 amino acids. CDR3 region: CASSYMGSSYEQYF. The CDR3 DNA follows: TGTGCCAGCAGCTATATGGGGTCCTCCTACGAGCAGTACTTC.

The CDR3 DNA reads as TGTGCCAGTAGTAAACAGGGATATAGTTGGGAAGCTTTCTTT. Translating gives CASSKQGYSWEAFF. The chain combines TRBV19 with TRBJ1-1; D might be TRBD1 (6 bases). The V end was cut by 4 bases, the J end by 8 bases, with 17 bases between. Looked up from germline, CDR1 is LNHDA and CDR2 is SQIVND (reference sequence). The CDR3 sequence is 14 residues long.

This rearrangement joins TRBV6-5 to TRBJ1-4; D unclear. CDR1 MNHEY and CDR2 SVGAGI come from the germline V gene. The CDR3 sequence is 15 residues long. V was clipped by 2 bases and J by 1 base, with 8 bases between them. The CDR3 reads CASSYEVGTNEKLFF. The CDR3 coding sequence is TGTGCCAGCAGTTACGAGGTGGGAACTAATGAAAAACTGTTTTTT.

The rearrangement joins TRBV15 to TRBJ2-7; 9 nucleotides agree with TRBD2. Germline loops: CDR1 LNHNV, CDR2 YYDKDF (reference sequence). The V segment lost 1 base and the J segment 3 bases; nucleotides outside the gene matches: 7. CDR3 length: 16 residues. CDR3 loop: CATSRAGAGGNYEQYF. The CDR3 DNA follows: TGTGCCACCAGCAGAGCGGGAGCGGGAGGAAACTACGAGCAGTACTTC.

The V and J genes are TRBV10-3 and TRBJ2-1, with D maybe TRBD2 (5 bases). The CDR3 spans 17 residues. V lost 2 bases, J lost 0 bases, and 14 bases lay in between. CDR1 is ENHRY, CDR2 SYGVKD, per germline. DNA for the CDR3: TGTGCCATCAGTGAGCCCAGGACTGGGAGCTCCTACAATGAGCAGTTCTTC. Its translation: CAISEPRTGSSYNEQFF.

This clone was recorded once. The rearrangement joins TRBV2 to TRBJ1-2; D unresolved. Germline CDR1 is SNHLY and CDR2 is FYNNEI. Trimming stripped 1 base from V and 4 bases from J, with 7 bases between. This CDR3 is built from 13 residues. The CDR3 bases are TGTGCCAGCAGTGAAGGGGCGGGCTATGGCTACACCTTC. Protein product: CASSEGAGYGYTF.

The chain recombines TRBV11-1 with TRBJ1-2; D may be TRBD1 (5 bases). CDR3 length equals 14 residues. With 2 bases removed from V and 6 bases from J, the gap between germline ends came to 13 bases. The germline CDR1 and CDR2 sequences are SGHAT and FQDESV (reference sequence). CDR3 DNA: TGTGCCAGCAGCTTAAATGGGTTGGGGCATGGCTACACCTTC. Translating gives CASSLNGLGHGYTF.

The chain employs TRBV7-9 and TRBJ1-3, with D unresolved. Germline loops: CDR1 SEHNR, CDR2 FQNEAQ (reference sequence). Trimming stripped 6 bases from V and 2 bases from J, with 11 bases between. This CDR3 has 14 residues. The CDR3 is CASRRTGPGNTIYF. In DNA form, the CDR3 reads TGTGCCAGCAGACGTACCGGGCCTGGAAACACCATATATTTT.

V usage is TRBV11-2 and J usage is TRBJ1-2; D is unresolved. Per germline, CDR1 SGHAT and CDR2 FQNNGV. Trimming took 3 bases from V and 2 from J, leaving 1 base between them. CDR3 length: 11 amino acids. DNA for the CDR3: TGTGCCAGCAGCTTCAACTATGGCTACACCTTC. Translation: CASSFNYGYTF.

The J gene is TRBJ2-1, the V gene TRBV11-3; 13 bases map to TRBD2. There are 17 residues in the CDR3. Germline V gene lookup returns CDR1 SGHNT and CDR2 YENEEA. V trimming: 5 bases; J trimming: 3 bases; junction bases outside the gene matches: 7. CDR3 DNA sequence: TGTGCCAGCAGCCGACGCTGGACTAGCGGGGGCTACAATGAGCAGTTCTTC. It encodes CASSRRWTSGGYNEQFF.

This rearrangement joins TRBV10-1 to TRBJ1-2; D might be TRBD1 (5 bases). Trimming shortened V by 8 bases and J by 2 bases, and 18 bases separated the two germline ends. Germline V gene sequence: CDR1 WNHNN, CDR2 SYGVQD (reference sequence). CDR3 size: 15 residues. The CDR3 protein is CASQHGAFANYGYTF. The CDR3 coding sequence is TGCGCCAGCCAACACGGGGCCTTTGCGAACTATGGCTACACCTTC.

V is TRBV15 and J is TRBJ2-1, with TRBD1 as a possible D gene (5 bases). Germline V gene sequence: CDR1 LNHNV, CDR2 YYDKDF (reference sequence). This CDR3 has 13 residues. V lost 8 bases and J 7 bases, leaving 15 bases between the germline ends. The CDR3 DNA follows: TGTGCCACCCTATCGGCAGGGTTTAATGAGCAGTTCTTC. Its protein is CATLSAGFNEQFF.

The chain is built from TRBV5-6 and TRBJ2-5; the D gene is possibly TRBD1 (6 bases). With 4 bases removed from V and 1 base from J, the gap between germline ends came to 14 bases. Germline V gene lookup returns CDR1 SGHDT and CDR2 YYEEEE. The CDR3 is made up of 15 amino acids. Written as DNA, the CDR3 is TGTGCCAGCAGCCATCCAGCGGACAGCCAAGAGACCCAGTACTTC. Translation: CASSHPADSQETQYF.

The chain combines TRBV4-1 with TRBJ1-2; D not certain. The germline gives CDR1 MGHRA, CDR2 YSYEKL. V gave up 0 bases and J gave up 0 bases, with 8 bases separating them. This CDR3 has 15 residues. This chain's CDR3 is CASSQERLANYGYTF. In DNA, the CDR3 is TGCGCCAGCAGCCAAGAGCGGTTAGCTAACTATGGCTACACCTTC.

The sample holds a few counts of this clone. V gene TRBV18 combines with J gene TRBJ2-2, with no clear D. V gave up 2 bases and J gave up 5 bases, with 6 bases separating them. The CDR3 is 13 residues long. Germline CDR1 and CDR2: KGHSH and LQKENI. CDR3 loop: CASSPTTTGELFF. The CDR3 bases are TGTGCCAGCTCACCAACAACGACCGGGGAGCTGTTTTTT.

The chain couples TRBV18 to TRBJ2-2; 8 bases agree with TRBD2. The CDR3 spans 16 residues. V shed 0 bases and J 1 base; nucleotides not matched to a gene: 1. CDR1 is KGHSH, CDR2 LQKENI, per germline. The CDR3: CASSPPLAGNTGELFF. Written as DNA, the CDR3 is TGTGCCAGCTCACCACCCCTAGCGGGGAACACCGGGGAGCTGTTTTTT.

This chain uses TRBV30 with TRBJ1-5; the D is unclear. CDR3 length: 13 residues. Trimming removed 1 base from V and 4 bases from J, with 8 bases in between. Germline loops: CDR1 GTSNPN, CDR2 SVGIG (reference sequence). CDR3 DNA sequence: TGTGCCTGGAGTGAGTCGGGAAATCAGCCCCAGCATTTT. Its protein is CAWSESGNQPQHF.

V usage is TRBV19 and J usage is TRBJ2-4, with a weak D call TRBD2 (6 bases). Germline lookup yields CDR1 LNHDA and CDR2 SQIVND (reference sequence). V lost 3 bases, J lost 1 base, and 13 bases lay in between. CDR3 length: 16 amino acids. CDR3 nucleotide sequence: TGTGCCAGTAGTATGGTGGGAGGAGGGGCCAAAAACATTCAGTACTTC. This encodes CASSMVGGGAKNIQYF.

Comment on this clone: Other DNA sequences in the sample encode the same CDR3. This chain connects TRBV6-6 to TRBJ2-7; the D gene is possibly TRBD2 (6 bases). Trimming cost V 0 bases and J 3 bases, with 6 bases left between them. The CDR3 totals 13 residues. Germline V gene lookup returns CDR1 MNHNY and CDR2 SVGAGI (reference sequence). CDR3 region: CASSYSRGYEQYF. The CDR3 bases are TGTGCCAGCAGTTACTCGCGGGGCTACGAGCAGTACTTC.

The rearrangement uses TRBV7-9 and TRBJ2-7; unclear D gene. This CDR3 contains 14 residues. Germline V gene lookup returns CDR1 SEHNR and CDR2 FQNEAQ (reference sequence). The germline V and J ends were trimmed by 2 bases and 0 bases, with 8 bases remaining between them. The DNA for the CDR3 is TGTGCCAGCAGCTTAAGAACGAGCTCCTACGAGCAGTACTTC. Protein product: CASSLRTSSYEQYF. Supplemented by reference TRBV7-9 and TRBJ2-7, the full variable domain reads DTGVSQNPRHKITKRGQNVTFRCDPISEHNRLYWYRQTLGQGPEFLTYFQNEAQLEKSRLLSDRFSAERPKGSFSTLEIQRTEQGDSAMYLCASSLRTSSYEQYFGPGTRLTVT.

The chain has TRBV10-3 and TRBJ2-7; 7 positions match TRBD1. CDR3 size: 15 residues. The V segment lost 2 bases and the J segment 4 bases; nucleotides outside the gene matches: 8. From germline, CDR1 is ENHRY and CDR2 SYGVKD. The CDR3 is CAISERQGPGYEQYF. The CDR3 DNA sequence: TGTGCCATCAGTGAGAGACAGGGTCCAGGTTACGAGCAGTACTTC.

The chain couples TRBV6-5 to TRBJ1-4, with 7 bases identical to TRBD1. Unmatched junction bases numbered 6, after V lost 6 bases and J lost 8 bases. This CDR3 is 13 amino acids long. Germline V gene lookup returns CDR1 MNHEY and CDR2 SVGAGI. The CDR3 coding sequence is TGTGCCAGCAGGAACGCACAGGGGGAAAAACTGTTTTTT. It yields the protein CASRNAQGEKLFF.

This clone was recorded a few times. This rearrangement joins TRBV2 to TRBJ2-1; D gene uncertain. With 1 base removed from V and 3 bases from J, the gap between germline ends came to 4 bases. The CDR3 sequence is 13 residues long. CDR1 and CDR2 (germline): SNHLY, FYNNEI. The CDR3 sequence: CASSEGSYNEQFF. Here the CDR3 DNA reads TGTGCCAGCAGTGAAGGCAGCTACAATGAGCAGTTCTTC.

This chain uses TRBV19 with TRBJ1-5; D not certain. This CDR3 has 15 residues. Germline CDR1 is LNHDA and CDR2 is SQIVND (reference sequence). V lost 2 bases and J 0 bases, leaving 8 bases between the germline ends. The CDR3, as DNA: TGTGCCAGTAGTATAATGGGGTTTAGCAATCAGCCCCAGCATTTT. Protein: CASSIMGFSNQPQHF.